The sequence of this T cell receptor (beta chain) was determined in a study of shared clonotypes between healthy human individuals. Looked up from germline, CDR1 is MDHEN and CDR2 is SYDVKM. The length of the CDR3 is 15 residues. Trimming at V came to 6 bases and at J to 5 bases, leaving 10 bases not matched to a gene. The table came from immunoSEQ multiplex PCR; TCRdb's copy has only in-frame clones and leaves some out. The repertoire includes about a million clones, around 75% of them detected once, and nearly 1.5% sits in the top ten. Broader study findings: On the whole, naive subsets had larger estimated richness than memory subsets had.

In the case of this clone: Its antigen remains unknown.

CD45RA+ naive and CD45RA-negative memory subsets were separated from CD4+ cells. The rearrangement uses TRBV28 and TRBJ2-7, with 10 bases identical to TRBD2. This clonotype was obtained from a man aged 18-30 years in good health. Sequencing used memory CD4+ T cells sorted from blood. Subset given: CD45RA-negative fraction. The CDR3 bases are TGTGCCAGCAGGGGAGCCCTAGCGGGGGTTGACGAGCAGTACTTC. It encodes CASRGALAGVDEQYF.